This T cell receptor beta chain was recovered during a study of regulatory T cells in long-lasting Graves disease. Time point defined: newly diagnosed GD, antithyroid drugs for less than 3 months. Preparation of the TCR library used RNA extracted from PBMCs. Into tubes containing EDTA, 8 to 9 milliliters of peripheral blood were drawn. Study outcomes and limitations: Between persistent patients, a few thousand public clonotypes were shared, exceeding the approximately 990 shared between new patients. Repertoires from persistent disease leaned toward TRBV28, TRBJ1-2 and TRBJ2-5.

Building of the TCR beta libraries involved iRepertoire HTBI primers and Arm-PCR of CDR3 regions. TCRdb re-called the multiplex PCR reads through MiXCR, storing one row per CDR3 protein. Altogether hundreds of thousands of distinct CDR3 sequences are present, around 15% being singletons, with the ten largest covering approximately 25%. The germline V and J ends were trimmed by 4 bases and 8 bases, with 15 bases remaining between them. This CDR3 spans 14 amino acids. Germline V gene lookup returns CDR1 SGHRS and CDR2 YFSETQ. This clonotype was observed at least ten times. Its antigen is undetermined. The sample was also reused in another study, on T cells in Graves' hyperthyroidism and ophthalmopathy.

The sequencing here drew on peripheral blood mononuclear cells (PBMCs), taken at new diagnosis, from a patient treated with antithyroid drugs. The clonotype originates from a woman aged 40-65 years with Graves disease. The chain recombines TRBV5-1 with TRBJ1-4; possibly TRBD1 for D (5 bases). In DNA, the CDR3 is TGCGCCAGCAGCCACCCCGACAGCTCGGAAAAACTGTTTTTT. Translating gives CASSHPDSSEKLFF.